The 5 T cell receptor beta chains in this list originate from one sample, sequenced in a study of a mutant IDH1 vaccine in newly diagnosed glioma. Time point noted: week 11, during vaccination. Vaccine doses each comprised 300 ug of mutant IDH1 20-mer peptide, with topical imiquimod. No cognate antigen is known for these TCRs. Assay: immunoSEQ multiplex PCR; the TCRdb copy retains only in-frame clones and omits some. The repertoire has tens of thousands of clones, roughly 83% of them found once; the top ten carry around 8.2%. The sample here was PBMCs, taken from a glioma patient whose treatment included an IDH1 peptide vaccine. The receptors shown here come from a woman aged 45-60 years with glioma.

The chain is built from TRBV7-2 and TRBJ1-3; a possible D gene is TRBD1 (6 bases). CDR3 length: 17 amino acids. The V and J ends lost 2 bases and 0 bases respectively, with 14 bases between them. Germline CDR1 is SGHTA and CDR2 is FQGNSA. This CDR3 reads CASSLKMGASSGNTIYF. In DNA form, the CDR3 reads TGTGCCAGCAGCTTAAAGATGGGGGCGAGCTCTGGAAACACCATATATTTT.

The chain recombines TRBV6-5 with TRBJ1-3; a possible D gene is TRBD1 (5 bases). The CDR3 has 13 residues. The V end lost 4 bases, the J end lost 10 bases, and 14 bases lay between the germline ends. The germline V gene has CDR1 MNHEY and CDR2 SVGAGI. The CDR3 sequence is CASSSTVGGTIYF. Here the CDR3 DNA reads TGTGCCAGCAGTTCGACAGTGGGAGGAACCATATATTTT.

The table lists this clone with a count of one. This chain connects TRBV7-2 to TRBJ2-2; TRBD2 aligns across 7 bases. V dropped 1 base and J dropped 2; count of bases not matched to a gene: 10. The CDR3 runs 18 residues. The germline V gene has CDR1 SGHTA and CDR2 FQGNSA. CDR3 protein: CASSLVLGRGDNTGELFF. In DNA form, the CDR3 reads TGTGCCAGCAGCTTAGTTCTGGGCCGGGGGGACAACACCGGGGAGCTGTTTTTT.

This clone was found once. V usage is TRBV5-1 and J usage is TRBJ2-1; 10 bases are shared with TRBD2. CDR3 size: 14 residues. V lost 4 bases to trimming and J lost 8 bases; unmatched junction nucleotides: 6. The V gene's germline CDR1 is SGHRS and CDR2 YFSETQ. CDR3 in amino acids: CASSPAGGWHEQFF. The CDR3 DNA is TGCGCCAGCAGCCCAGCGGGGGGGTGGCATGAGCAGTTCTTC.

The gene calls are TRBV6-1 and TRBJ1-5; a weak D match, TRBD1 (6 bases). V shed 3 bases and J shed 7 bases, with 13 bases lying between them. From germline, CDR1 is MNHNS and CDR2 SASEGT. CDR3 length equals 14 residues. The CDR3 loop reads CASSDPGTLQPQHF. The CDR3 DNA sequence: TGTGCCAGCAGTGACCCCGGGACACTCCAGCCCCAGCATTTT.